The present TCR beta chain was sequenced within a study of control samples from healthy donors and cancer patients (dated by TCRdb to 2019 to 2021). The sample holds one count of this clone. No antigen is known for it. Base qualities are not provided; no much larger clone lies one nucleotide away. V is pared back by 0 bases and J by 10 bases, with 10 bases lying between the germline termini. From a lookup of the germline V gene, CDR1 and CDR2 are MNHNS and SASEGT. Including the terminal cysteine and phenylalanine, the CDR3 comprises 13 residues. Only the CDR3 region is kept as DNA, spanning 39 bases read in frame from base 1. Receptors were amplified or captured by the immunoSEQ multiplex PCR assay. In its TCRdb copy, this immuneACCESS table keeps in-frame sequences only and misses some clones. Where compared with another copy, unresolved V genes explain less than half of these, and the others have no known cause. This sample has under 300,000 clones in its table, and over 70% of those were observed once. The top ten clonotypes cover roughly 13% of the sample.

The receptor's source is a woman aged 55-70 years with lung cancer. The chain uses TRBV6-1 and TRBJ2-1; the D gene may be TRBD1 or TRBD2, since each aligns over 5 bases. Material: PBMCs. The CDR3 sequence is CASSEARRTEQFF. The nucleotide sequence is given as TGTGCCAGCAGTGAAGCTAGGAGGACAGAGCAGTTCTTC.